The sequence of this T cell receptor beta chain was determined in a study of lymphopenia after photon versus proton radiotherapy. Findings of the study overall: A bigger post-nadir fall in TCR diversity correlated inversely with survival time in deceased patients.

In the case of this clone: Its antigen is not identified.

Method: immunoSEQ multiplex PCR; TCRdb's copy keeps in-frame clones and lacks some. The sample lists about 45,000 clones, 85% occurring once. The germline V gene encodes CDR1 SNHLY and CDR2 FYNNEI. The length of the CDR3 is 14 residues. V lost 6 bases and J lost 4, with 13 bases in between. This receptor was obtained from a man aged 40-50 years with gastric cancer. The starting material was peripheral blood, obtained from a patient treated with photon-based radiotherapy. The chain combines TRBV2 with TRBJ1-5; D is undetermined. CDR3 residues: CASRGPPVNQPQHF. DNA for the CDR3: TGTGCCAGCAGAGGGCCTCCGGTTAATCAGCCCCAGCATTTT.